Sequencing of this T cell receptor beta chain was carried out in a study of beta chain features in type 1 diabetes. Study information: Examination of sorted cells across all samples involved 100 million or so cells.

This clone was seen more than once but under ten times. Its antigen remains unidentified. V was clipped by 3 bases and J by 3 bases, with 12 bases between them. This CDR3 has 15 amino acids. Germline V gene lookup returns CDR1 LNHNV and CDR2 YYDKDF (reference sequence). Sequencing targeted expressed TCRB transcripts, as all isolated RNA had been reverse transcribed. The protocol was immunoSEQ multiplex PCR, while the TCRdb copy is restricted to in-frame clones and leaves out a portion. Here the sample spans 900,000 or so clones, roughly 15% being singletons. Study-wide results and caveats: A moderate, significant TCRB CDR3 shortening appeared in type 1 diabetes across four CD4+ subsets. The naive, central memory and Treg TCRB repertoires showed an apparent similarity that was greater among patients than among healthy donors. Insertions at VDJ junctions were less frequent in type 1 diabetes patients. These patients also deleted more nucleotides at the same junctions.

The source is a woman under 30 in good health. Input material: naive CD4+ T cells from blood. The gene calls are TRBV15 and TRBJ2-1; D possibly corresponds to TRBD1 (6 bases). The CDR3 DNA is TGTGCCACCAGCAGCTTCCGGGACAACTACAATGAGCAGTTCTTC. Its protein is CATSSFRDNYNEQFF. The full variable domain, with the rest looked up from reference TRBV15 and TRBJ2-1, is DAMVIQNPRYQVTQFGKPVTLSCSQTLNHNVMYWYQQKSSQAPKLLFHYYDKDFNNEADTPDNFQSRRPNTSFCFLDIRSPGLGDTAMYLCATSSFRDNYNEQFFGPGTRLTVL.